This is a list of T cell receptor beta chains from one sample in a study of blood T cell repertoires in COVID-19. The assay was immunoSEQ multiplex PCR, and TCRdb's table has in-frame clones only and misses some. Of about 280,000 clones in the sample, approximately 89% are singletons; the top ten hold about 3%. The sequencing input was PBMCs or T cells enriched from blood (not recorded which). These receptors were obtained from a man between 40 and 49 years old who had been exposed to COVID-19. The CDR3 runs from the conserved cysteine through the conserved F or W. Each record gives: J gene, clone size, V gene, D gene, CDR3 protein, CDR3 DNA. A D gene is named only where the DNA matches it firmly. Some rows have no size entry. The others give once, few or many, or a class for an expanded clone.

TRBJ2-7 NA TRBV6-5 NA CASSPDRDNSYEQYF TGTGCCAGCAGTCCCGACCGGGACAACTCCTACGAGCAGTACTTC
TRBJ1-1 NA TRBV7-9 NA CASSLGLASDMRAFF TGTGCCAGCAGCTTAGGACTGGCCTCTGATATGAGAGCTTTCTTT
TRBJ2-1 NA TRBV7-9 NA CASSLIAVNEQFF TGTGCCAGCAGCCTAATAGCAGTCAATGAGCAGTTCTTC
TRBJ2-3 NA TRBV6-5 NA CASSYGGGTDTQYF TGTGCCAGCAGTTACGGAGGCGGCACAGATACGCAGTATTTT
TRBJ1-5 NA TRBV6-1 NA CASSEGQSNQPQHF TGTGCCAGCAGTGAAGGGCAGAGCAATCAGCCCCAGCATTTT
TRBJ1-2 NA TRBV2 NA CASSEAGRGNGYTF TGTGCCAGCAGTGAAGCGGGAAGGGGGAATGGCTACACCTTC
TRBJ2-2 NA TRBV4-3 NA CASSQDSQGGGELFF TGCGCCAGCAGCCAAGATTCGCAAGGAGGCGGGGAGCTGTTTTTT
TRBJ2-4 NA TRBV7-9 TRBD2 CASSLIGLDKNIQYF TGTGCCAGCAGCTTAATCGGACTAGATAAAAACATTCAGTACTTC
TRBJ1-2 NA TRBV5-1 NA CASSLSSGVGDGYTF TGCGCCAGCAGCTTATCATCAGGGGTAGGAGATGGCTACACCTTC
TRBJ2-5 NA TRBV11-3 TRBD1 CASSLGAVVAGGETQYF TGTGCCAGCAGCTTAGGGGCCGTCGTAGCAGGGGGAGAGACCCAGTACTTC
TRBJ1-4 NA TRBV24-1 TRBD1 CATGTGGNEKLFF TGTGCCACCGGGACAGGGGGGAATGAAAAACTGTTTTTT
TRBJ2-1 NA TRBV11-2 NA CASSLFRFNNEQFF TGTGCCAGCAGCTTGTTCCGTTTTAACAATGAGCAGTTCTTC
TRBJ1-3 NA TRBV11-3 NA CASSLGRSSGNTIYF TGTGCCAGCAGCTTAGGTCGGAGCTCTGGAAACACCATATATTTT
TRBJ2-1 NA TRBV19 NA CASSPPAALSLGEQFF TGTGCCAGTAGTCCCCCGGCGGCCTTATCCCTGGGTGAGCAGTTCTTC
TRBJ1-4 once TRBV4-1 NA CASSHQTAFNEKLFF TGCGCCAGCAGCCACCAGACAGCATTTAATGAAAAACTGTTTTTT
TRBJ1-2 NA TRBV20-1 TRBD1 CSASQTGTGMGYTF TGCAGTGCTAGTCAAACCGGGACAGGGATGGGCTACACCTTC
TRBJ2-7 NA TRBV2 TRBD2 CASRGTSGTSGHEQYF TGTGCCAGCAGGGGGACTAGCGGGACATCGGGCCACGAGCAGTACTTC
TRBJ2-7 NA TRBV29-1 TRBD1 CSVSGTRDRGDEQYF TGCAGCGTTTCGGGCACCCGGGACAGGGGCGACGAGCAGTACTTC
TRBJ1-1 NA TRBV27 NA CASLPLNTEAFF TGTGCCAGCCTACCGCTGAACACTGAAGCTTTCTTT
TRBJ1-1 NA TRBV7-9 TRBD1 CASSVSSGQGDDEAFF TGTGCCAGCAGCGTCAGTTCGGGACAGGGGGATGATGAAGCTTTCTTT
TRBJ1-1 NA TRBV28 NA CASSLPRTANTEAFF TGTGCCAGCAGTCTGCCCCGGACAGCCAACACTGAAGCTTTCTTT
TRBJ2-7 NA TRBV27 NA CASSQHSGDSLYEQYF TGTGCCAGCAGTCAACATTCGGGGGACTCCCTCTACGAGCAGTACTTC
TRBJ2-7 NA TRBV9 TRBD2 CASSVGSSGRNEQYF TGTGCCAGCAGCGTAGGGTCTAGCGGGAGGAACGAGCAGTACTTC
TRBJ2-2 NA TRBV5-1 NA CASSTPEGAGELFF TGCGCCAGCAGCACCCCTGAGGGCGCCGGGGAGCTGTTTTTT
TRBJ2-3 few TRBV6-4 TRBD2 CASSDSASSGGTDTQYF TGTGCCAGCAGTGACTCGGCATCTAGCGGGGGCACAGATACGCAGTATTTT
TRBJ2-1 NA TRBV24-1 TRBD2 CATSSSGNSYNEQFF TGTGCCACCAGTAGTAGCGGGAACTCCTACAATGAGCAGTTCTTC
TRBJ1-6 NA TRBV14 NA CASSTTGHSNSPLHF TGTGCCAGCAGTACCACCGGACATAGCAATTCACCCCTCCACTTT
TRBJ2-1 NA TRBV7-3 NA CASSLRGVTSSYNEQFF TGTGCCAGCAGCTTACGTGGAGTCACTAGCTCCTACAATGAGCAGTTCTTC
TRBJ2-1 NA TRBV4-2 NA CASSPDPNEGRNNEQFF TGTGCCAGCAGCCCCGATCCGAATGAGGGAAGGAATAATGAGCAGTTCTTC
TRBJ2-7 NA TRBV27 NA CASSTGPAPSYEQYF TGTGCCAGCAGCACAGGTCCGGCCCCCTCCTACGAGCAGTACTTC
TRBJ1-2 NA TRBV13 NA CASSSKTHSYGYTF TGTGCCAGCAGCTCAAAGACACACAGCTATGGCTACACCTTC
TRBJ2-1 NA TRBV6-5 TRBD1 CASSRAGTEYNEQFF TGTGCCAGCAGTAGGGCCGGGACAGAGTACAATGAGCAGTTCTTC
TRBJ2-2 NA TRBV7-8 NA CASSLSGKPGELFF TGTGCCAGCAGCTTAAGCGGTAAACCCGGGGAGCTGTTTTTT
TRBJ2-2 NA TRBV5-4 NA CASSRDKGVTGELFF TGTGCCAGCAGCCGCGACAAAGGGGTAACCGGGGAGCTGTTTTTT
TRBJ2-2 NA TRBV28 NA CASSSRVDYTGELFF TGTGCCAGCAGTTCCCGGGTCGATTACACCGGGGAGCTGTTTTTT
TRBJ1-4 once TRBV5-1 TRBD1 CASSRQGSNEKLFF TGCGCCAGCAGCAGACAGGGATCGAATGAAAAACTGTTTTTT
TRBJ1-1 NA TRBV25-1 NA CGSPLKVALNTEAFF TGTGGCAGCCCCCTTAAAGTGGCTTTGAACACTGAAGCTTTCTTT
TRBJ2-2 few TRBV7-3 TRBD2 CASSLGLARTGELFF TGTGCCAGCAGCTTAGGACTAGCTAGGACCGGGGAGCTGTTTTTT
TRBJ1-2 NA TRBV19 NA CASTSGPGDYGYTF TGTGCCAGTACCTCTGGGCCAGGGGACTATGGCTACACCTTC
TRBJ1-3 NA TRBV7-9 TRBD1 CASSLEGTGEGF TGTGCCAGCAGCTTAGAGGGGACAGGGGAAGGTTTT
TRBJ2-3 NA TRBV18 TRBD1 CASPISGGPTDTQYF TGTGCCAGCCCGATCTCAGGGGGCCCCACAGATACGCAGTATTTT
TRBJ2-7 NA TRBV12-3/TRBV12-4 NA CAAGSLYEQYF TGTGCCGCCGGGAGTTTATACGAGCAGTACTTC
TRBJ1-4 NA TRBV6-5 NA CASSYSPPELNEKLFF TGTGCCAGCAGTTACTCCCCGCCGGAGCTGAATGAAAAACTGTTTTTT
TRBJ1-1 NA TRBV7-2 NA CASSLVPGAWEAFF TGTGCCAGCAGCTTAGTTCCAGGGGCTTGGGAAGCTTTCTTT
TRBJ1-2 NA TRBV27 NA CASSYSGTSYGYTF TGTGCCAGCAGTTACTCCGGGACAAGCTATGGCTACACCTTC
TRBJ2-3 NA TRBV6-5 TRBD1 CASIGRDRGPDTQYF TGTGCCAGCATTGGAAGGGACAGGGGGCCGGATACGCAGTATTTT
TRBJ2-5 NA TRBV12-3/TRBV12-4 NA CASRSRYAETQYF TGTGCCAGCAGGTCGAGGTACGCGGAGACCCAGTACTTC
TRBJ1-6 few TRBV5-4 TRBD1 CASSLGQGFLHF TGTGCCAGCAGCTTGGGACAGGGTTTCCTCCACTTT
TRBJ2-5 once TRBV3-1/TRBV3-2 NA CASSPPMSDQETQYF TGTGCCAGCAGCCCCCCTATGAGCGATCAAGAGACCCAGTACTTC